This TCR beta chain appears in the sequencing data of a study of T-cell reconstitution after alpha-beta-depleted transplantation in children. There are 20 residues in the CDR3. Construction of the TCRbeta library involved unique molecular identifiers. MiXCR, run by TCRdb on the PCR reads, gives a single entry per CDR3 protein. The sample has about 180,000 distinct CDR3 sequences, more than 9.5% seen once. This specimen consisted of PBMCs, obtained before TCRalphabeta/CD19-depleted stem cell transplant. The source is a boy younger than 10 with acute myeloid leukemia, due to receive a stem cell transplant. The chain employs TRBV5-2 and TRBJ2-4; TRBD2 was called by the table and not checked on the DNA. TRBV5-2 is a known pseudogene. The CDR3 nucleotides read TGTGCCATGAGCCCACAGGCGATTAGCGGGGTCACTTTTGCCAAAAACATTCAGTACTTC. Translation gives CAMSPQAISGVTFAKNIQYF.